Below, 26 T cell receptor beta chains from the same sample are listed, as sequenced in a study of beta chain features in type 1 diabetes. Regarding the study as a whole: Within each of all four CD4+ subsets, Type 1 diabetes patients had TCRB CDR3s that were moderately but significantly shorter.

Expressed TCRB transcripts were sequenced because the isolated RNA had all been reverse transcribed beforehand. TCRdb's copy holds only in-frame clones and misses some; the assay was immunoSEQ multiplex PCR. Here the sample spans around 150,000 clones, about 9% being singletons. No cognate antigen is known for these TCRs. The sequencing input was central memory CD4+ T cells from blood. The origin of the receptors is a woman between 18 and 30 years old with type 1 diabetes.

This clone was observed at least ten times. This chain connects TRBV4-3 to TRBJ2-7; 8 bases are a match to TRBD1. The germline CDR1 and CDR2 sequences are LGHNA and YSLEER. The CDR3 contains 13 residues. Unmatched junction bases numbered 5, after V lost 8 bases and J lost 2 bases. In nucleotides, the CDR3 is TGCGCCAGCGCGGGACAGGTAACCTACGAGCAGTACTTC. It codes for CASAGQVTYEQYF.

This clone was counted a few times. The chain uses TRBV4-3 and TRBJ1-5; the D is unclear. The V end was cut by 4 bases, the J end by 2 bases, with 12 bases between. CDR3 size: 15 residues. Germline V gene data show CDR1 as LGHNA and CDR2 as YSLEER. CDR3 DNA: TGCGCCAGCAGCCTTACGGGTACGGGCAATCAGCCCCAGCATTTT. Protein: CASSLTGTGNQPQHF.

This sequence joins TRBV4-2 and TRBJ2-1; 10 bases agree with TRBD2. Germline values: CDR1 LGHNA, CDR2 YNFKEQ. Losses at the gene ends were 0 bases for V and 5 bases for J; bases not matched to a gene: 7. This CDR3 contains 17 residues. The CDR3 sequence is CASSQEGSSGGNNEQFF. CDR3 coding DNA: TGTGCCAGCAGCCAAGAGGGGTCTAGCGGGGGTAACAATGAGCAGTTCTTC.

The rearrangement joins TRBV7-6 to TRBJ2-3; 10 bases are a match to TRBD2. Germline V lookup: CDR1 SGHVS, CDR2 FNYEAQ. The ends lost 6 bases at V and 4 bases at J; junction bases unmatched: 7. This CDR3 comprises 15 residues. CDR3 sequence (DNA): TGTGCCAGCAGACCTAGCGGGAGATCGGCAGATACGCAGTATTTT. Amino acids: CASRPSGRSADTQYF.

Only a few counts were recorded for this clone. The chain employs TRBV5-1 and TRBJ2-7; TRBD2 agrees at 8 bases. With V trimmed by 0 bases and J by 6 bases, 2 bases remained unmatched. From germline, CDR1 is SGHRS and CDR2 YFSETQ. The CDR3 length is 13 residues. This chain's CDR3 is CASSLASGSEQYF. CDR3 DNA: TGCGCCAGCAGCTTGGCGAGCGGGAGCGAGCAGTACTTC.

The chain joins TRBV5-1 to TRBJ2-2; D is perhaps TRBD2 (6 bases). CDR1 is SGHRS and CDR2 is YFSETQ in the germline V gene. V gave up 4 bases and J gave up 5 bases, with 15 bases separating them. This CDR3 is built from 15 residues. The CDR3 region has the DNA TGCGCCAGCAGCGGGGGGATCCTGGGGACCGGGGAGCTGTTTTTT. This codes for CASSGGILGTGELFF. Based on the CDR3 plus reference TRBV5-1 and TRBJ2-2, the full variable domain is KAGVTQTPRYLIKTRGQQVTLSCSPISGHRSVSWYQQTPGQGLQFLFEYFSETQRNKGNFPGRFSGRQFSNSRSEMNVSTLELGDSALYLCASSGGILGTGELFFGEGSRLTVL.

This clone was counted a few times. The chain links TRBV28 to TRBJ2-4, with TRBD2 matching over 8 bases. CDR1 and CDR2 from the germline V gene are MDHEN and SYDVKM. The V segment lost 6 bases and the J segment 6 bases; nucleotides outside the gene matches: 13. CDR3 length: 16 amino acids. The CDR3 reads CASRKPSGSGRNIQYF. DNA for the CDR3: TGTGCCAGCAGAAAACCCTCTGGAAGCGGGAGAAACATTCAGTACTTC.

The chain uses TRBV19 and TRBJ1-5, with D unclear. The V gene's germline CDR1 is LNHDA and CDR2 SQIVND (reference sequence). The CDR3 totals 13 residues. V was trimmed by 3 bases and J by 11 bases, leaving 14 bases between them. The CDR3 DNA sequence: TGTGCCAGTAGTATTCAGGCTGGCAGTTCCCAGCATTTT. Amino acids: CASSIQAGSSQHF.

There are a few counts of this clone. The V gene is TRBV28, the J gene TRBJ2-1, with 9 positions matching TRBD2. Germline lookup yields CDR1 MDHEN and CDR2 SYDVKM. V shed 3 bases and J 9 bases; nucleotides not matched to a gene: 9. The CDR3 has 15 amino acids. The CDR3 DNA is TGTGCCAGCAGTTTGGGAGTAGCGGGAGCGAGTGAGCAGTTCTTC. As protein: CASSLGVAGASEQFF.

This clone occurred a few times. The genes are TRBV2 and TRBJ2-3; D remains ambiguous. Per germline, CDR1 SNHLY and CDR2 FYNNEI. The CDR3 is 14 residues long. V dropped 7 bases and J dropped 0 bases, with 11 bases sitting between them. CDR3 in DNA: TGTGCCAGCACTGCGGTGATGAGCACAGATACGCAGTATTTT. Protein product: CASTAVMSTDTQYF. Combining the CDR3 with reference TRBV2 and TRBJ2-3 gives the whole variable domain EPEVTQTPSHQVTQMGQEVILRCVPISNHLYFYWYRQILGQKVEFLVSFYNNEISEKSEIFDDQFSVERPDGSNFTLKIRSTKLEDSAMYFCASTAVMSTDTQYFGPGTRLTVL.

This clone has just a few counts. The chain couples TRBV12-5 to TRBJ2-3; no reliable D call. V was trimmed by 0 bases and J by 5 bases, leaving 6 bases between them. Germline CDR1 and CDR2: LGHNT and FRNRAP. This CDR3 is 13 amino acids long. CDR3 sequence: CASGLVGLDTQYF. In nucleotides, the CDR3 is TGTGCTAGTGGTTTGGTGGGCTTAGATACGCAGTATTTT.

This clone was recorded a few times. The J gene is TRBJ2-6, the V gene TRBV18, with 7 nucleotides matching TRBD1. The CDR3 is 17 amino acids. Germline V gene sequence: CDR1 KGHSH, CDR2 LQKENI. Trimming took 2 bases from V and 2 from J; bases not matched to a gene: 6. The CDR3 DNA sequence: TGTGCCAGCTCACCATGGAGACAGGGTGCTGGGGCCAACGTCCTGACTTTC. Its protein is CASSPWRQGAGANVLTF. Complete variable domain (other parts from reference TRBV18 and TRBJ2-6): NAGVMQNPRHLVRRRGQEARLRCSPMKGHSHVYWYRQLPEEGLKFMVYLQKENIIDESGMPKERFSAEFPKEGPSILRIQQVVRGDSAAYFCASSPWRQGAGANVLTFGAGSRLTVL.

As DNA, the CDR3 is TGCGCCAGCAGCCAAGCGGACTTCTCGGGGGAGCTGTTTTTT. It translates to CASSQADFSGELFF. This chain links TRBV4-1 with TRBJ2-2; D may be TRBD2 (5 bases). V was pared by 1 base and J by 8 bases, with 11 bases between. The germline gives CDR1 MGHRA, CDR2 YSYEKL. The CDR3 length is 14 residues.

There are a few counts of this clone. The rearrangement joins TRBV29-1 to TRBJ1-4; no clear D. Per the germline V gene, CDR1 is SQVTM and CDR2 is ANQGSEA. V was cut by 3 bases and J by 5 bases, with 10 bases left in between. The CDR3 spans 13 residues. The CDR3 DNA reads TGCAGCGTTGACTCGGCAGGCAATGAAAAACTGTTTTTT. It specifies CSVDSAGNEKLFF. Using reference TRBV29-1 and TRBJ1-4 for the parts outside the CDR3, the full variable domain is SAVISQKPSRDICQRGTSLTIQCQVDSQVTMMFWYRQQPGQSLTLIATANQGSEATYESGFVIDKFPISRPNLTFSTLTVSNMSPEDSSIYLCSVDSAGNEKLFFGSGTQLSVL.

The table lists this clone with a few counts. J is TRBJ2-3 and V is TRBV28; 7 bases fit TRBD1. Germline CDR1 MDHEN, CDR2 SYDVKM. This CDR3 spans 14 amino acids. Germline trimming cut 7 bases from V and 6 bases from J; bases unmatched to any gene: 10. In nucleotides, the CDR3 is TGTGCCAGCACGGACAGGTCATTCGACGATACGCAGTATTTT. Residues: CASTDRSFDDTQYF.

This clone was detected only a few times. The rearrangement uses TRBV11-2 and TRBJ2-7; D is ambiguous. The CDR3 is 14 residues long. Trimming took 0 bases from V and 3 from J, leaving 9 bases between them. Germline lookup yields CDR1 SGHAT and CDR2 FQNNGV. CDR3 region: CASSLEGRFYEQYF. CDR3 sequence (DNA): TGTGCCAGCAGCTTAGAGGGCAGGTTCTACGAGCAGTACTTC.

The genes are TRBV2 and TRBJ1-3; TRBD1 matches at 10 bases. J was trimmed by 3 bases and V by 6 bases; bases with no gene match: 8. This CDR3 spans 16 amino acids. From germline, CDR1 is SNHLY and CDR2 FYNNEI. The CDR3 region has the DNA TGTGCCAGCAGCGCCTATGGGACAGGGGTTGGAAACACCATATATTTT. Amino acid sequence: CASSAYGTGVGNTIYF.

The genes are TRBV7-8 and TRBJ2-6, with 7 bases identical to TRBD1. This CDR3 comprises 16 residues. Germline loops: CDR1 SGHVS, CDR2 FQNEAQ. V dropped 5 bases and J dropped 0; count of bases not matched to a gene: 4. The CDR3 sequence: CASSLQGRSGANVLTF. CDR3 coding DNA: TGTGCCAGCAGCCTACAGGGGCGCTCTGGGGCCAACGTCCTGACTTTC.

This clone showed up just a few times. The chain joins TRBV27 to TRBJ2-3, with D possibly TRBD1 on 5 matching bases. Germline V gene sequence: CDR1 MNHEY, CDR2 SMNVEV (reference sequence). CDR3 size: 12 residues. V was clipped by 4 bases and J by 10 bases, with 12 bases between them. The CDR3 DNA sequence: TGTGCCAGCAGTTGGGGCATCGAATCGCAGTATTTT. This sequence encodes CASSWGIESQYF.

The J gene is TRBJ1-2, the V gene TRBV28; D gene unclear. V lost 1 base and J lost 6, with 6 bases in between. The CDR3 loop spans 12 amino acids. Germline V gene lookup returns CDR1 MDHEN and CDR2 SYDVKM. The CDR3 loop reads CASSLSGDGYTF. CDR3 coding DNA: TGTGCCAGCAGTTTATCCGGGGATGGCTACACCTTC.

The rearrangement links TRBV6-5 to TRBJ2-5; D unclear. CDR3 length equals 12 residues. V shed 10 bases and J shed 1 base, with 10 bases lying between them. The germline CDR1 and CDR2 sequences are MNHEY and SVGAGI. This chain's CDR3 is CATGAIQETQYF. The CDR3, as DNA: TGTGCCACCGGAGCGATCCAAGAGACCCAGTACTTC.

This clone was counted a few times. The chain's CDR3 is CASSPDGTGGSYGYTF. CDR3 in DNA: TGTGCCAGCAGCCCGGATGGGACAGGGGGATCCTATGGCTACACCTTC. This chain connects TRBV7-2 to TRBJ1-2, with TRBD1 identical over 11 bases. The germline CDR1 and CDR2 sequences are SGHTA and FQGNSA. V gave up 5 bases and J gave up 4 bases; unmatched junction bases: 9. The CDR3 length is 16 residues.

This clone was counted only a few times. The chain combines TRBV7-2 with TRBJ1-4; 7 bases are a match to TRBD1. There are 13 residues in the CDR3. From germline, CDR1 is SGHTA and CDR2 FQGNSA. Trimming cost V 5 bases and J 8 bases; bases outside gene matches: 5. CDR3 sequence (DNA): TGTGCCAGCAGCACAACAGGGGACGAAAAACTGTTTTTT. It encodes CASSTTGDEKLFF.

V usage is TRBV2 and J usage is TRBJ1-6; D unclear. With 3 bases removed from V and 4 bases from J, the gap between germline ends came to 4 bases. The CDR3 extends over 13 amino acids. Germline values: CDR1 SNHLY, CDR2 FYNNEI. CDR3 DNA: TGTGCCAGCAGTGACAGGTATAATTCACCCCTCCACTTT. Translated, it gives CASSDRYNSPLHF.

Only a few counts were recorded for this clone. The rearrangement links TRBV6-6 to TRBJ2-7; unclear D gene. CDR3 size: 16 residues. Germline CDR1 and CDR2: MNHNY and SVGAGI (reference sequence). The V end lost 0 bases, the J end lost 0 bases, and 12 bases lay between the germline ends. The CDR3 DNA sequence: TGTGCCAGCAGTTACTCGCACAGAACCAGCTCCTACGAGCAGTACTTC. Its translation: CASSYSHRTSSYEQYF.

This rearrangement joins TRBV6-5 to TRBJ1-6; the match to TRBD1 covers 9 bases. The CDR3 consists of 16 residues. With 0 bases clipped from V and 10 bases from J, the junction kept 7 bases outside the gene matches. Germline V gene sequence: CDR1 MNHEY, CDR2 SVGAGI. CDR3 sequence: CASSYSITGGGSPLHF. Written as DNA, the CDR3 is TGTGCCAGCAGTTACTCGATCACAGGGGGCGGGTCACCCCTCCACTTT.